This T cell receptor beta chain was documented in a study of T cells in Graves' hyperthyroidism and ophthalmopathy. Comments on this clonotype: What it binds is not known.

Lactation, pregnancy, other autoimmune disease or uncontrolled infection excluded patients. V lost 6 bases and J lost 4, with 17 bases in between. The CDR3 spans 15 residues. Per germline, CDR1 ENHRY and CDR2 SYGVKD. Study outcomes and limitations: Most expanded thyroid clonotypes above 0.001 recurred in blood. For ophthalmopathy, model prediction preceded onset by a median 6.5 months.

The TCR beta CDR3 regions underwent amplification using RNA transcripts as the source. HTBI primers were used for first-round RT-PCR of the TCR CDR3. TCRdb reprocessed the multiplex PCR reads via MiXCR and lists one record per CDR3 protein. Of 450,000 to 700,000 distinct CDR3 sequences in the sample, 35% to 55% are singletons; the top ten hold 15% to 20%. This sequence was found in an adult woman with Graves' disease, either hyperthyroidism or ophthalmopathy (not recorded which). V usage is TRBV10-3 and J usage is TRBJ2-3, with D perhaps matching TRBD2 (6 bases). The sample consisted of peripheral blood or thyroid tissue (not recorded which). The CDR3 nucleotides are TGTGCCATCAGCCAGATGACGGGAGCTGCAGATACGCAGTATTTT. Translation: CAISQMTGAADTQYF.